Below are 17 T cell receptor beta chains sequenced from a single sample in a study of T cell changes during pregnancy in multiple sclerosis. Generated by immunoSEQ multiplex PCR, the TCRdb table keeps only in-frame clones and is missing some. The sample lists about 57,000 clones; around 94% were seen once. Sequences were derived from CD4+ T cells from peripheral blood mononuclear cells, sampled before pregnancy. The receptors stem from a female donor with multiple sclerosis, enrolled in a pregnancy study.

This chain's CDR3 is CASSAELYTEAFF. Written as DNA, the CDR3 is TGTGCCAGCAGTGCGGAGCTCTACACTGAAGCTTTCTTT. The rearrangement joins TRBV6-4 to TRBJ1-1; D ambiguous. The CDR3 is 13 amino acids. Trimming removed 4 bases from V and 3 bases from J, with 9 bases in between. Germline-derived CDR1 and CDR2 are MRHNA and SNTAGT.

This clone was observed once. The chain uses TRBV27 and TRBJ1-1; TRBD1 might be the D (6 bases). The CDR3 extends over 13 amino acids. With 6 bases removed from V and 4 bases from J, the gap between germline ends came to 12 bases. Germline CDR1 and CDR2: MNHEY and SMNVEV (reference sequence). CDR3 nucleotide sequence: TGTGCCAGCAGAATGAGGGGGTTCACTGAAGCTTTCTTT. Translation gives CASRMRGFTEAFF.

DNA for the CDR3: TGTGCTAGTGGTTTGGTACCCGCAATAGCGGAGACCCAGTACTTC. Its translation: CASGLVPAIAETQYF. V usage is TRBV12-5 and J usage is TRBJ2-5; possibly TRBD2 for D (5 bases). This CDR3 has 15 residues. Germline V CDR1 and CDR2: LGHNT, FRNRAP. V lost 0 bases and J 5 bases, leaving 13 bases between the germline ends.

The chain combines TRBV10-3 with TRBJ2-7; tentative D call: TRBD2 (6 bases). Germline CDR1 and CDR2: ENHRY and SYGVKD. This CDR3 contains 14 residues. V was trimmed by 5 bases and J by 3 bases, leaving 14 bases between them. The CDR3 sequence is CAISKTSTGYEQYF. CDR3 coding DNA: TGTGCCATCAGTAAAACTAGCACGGGCTACGAGCAGTACTTC.

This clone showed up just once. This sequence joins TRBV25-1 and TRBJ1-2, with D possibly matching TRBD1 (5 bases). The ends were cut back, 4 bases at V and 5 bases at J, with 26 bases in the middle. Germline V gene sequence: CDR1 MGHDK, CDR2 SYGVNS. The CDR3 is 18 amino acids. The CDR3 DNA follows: TGTGCCAGCAGTGTCAACCCGGGGGGGGGACCCGCCGGGTATGGCTACACCTTC. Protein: CASSVNPGGGPAGYGYTF.

CDR3 protein: CASSFTGGTGYGYTF. DNA of the CDR3: TGTGCCAGCAGCTTTACAGGGGGCACGGGGTATGGCTACACCTTC. The V gene is TRBV7-9, the J gene TRBJ1-2; 9 positions match TRBD1. Unmatched junction bases numbered 7, after V lost 3 bases and J lost 5 bases. The V gene's germline CDR1 is SEHNR and CDR2 FQNEAQ (reference sequence). The CDR3 runs to 15 residues. The whole variable domain, remainder taken from reference TRBV7-9 and TRBJ1-2, is DTGVSQNPRHKITKRGQNVTFRCDPISEHNRLYWYRQTLGQGPEFLTYFQNEAQLEKSRLLSDRFSAERPKGSFSTLEIQRTEQGDSAMYLCASSFTGGTGYGYTFGSGTRLTVV.

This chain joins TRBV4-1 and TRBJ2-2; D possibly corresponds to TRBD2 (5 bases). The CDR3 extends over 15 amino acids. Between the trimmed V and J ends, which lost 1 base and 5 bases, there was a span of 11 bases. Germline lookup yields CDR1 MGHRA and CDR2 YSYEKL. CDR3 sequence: CASSQGTVETGELFF. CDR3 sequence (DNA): TGCGCCAGCAGCCAAGGGACTGTCGAGACCGGGGAGCTGTTTTTT.

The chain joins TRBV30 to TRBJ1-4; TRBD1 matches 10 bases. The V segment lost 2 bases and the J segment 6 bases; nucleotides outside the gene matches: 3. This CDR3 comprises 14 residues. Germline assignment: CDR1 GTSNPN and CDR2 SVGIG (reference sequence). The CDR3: CAWSRGQGDEKLFF. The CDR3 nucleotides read TGTGCCTGGAGTAGAGGACAGGGGGATGAAAAACTGTTTTTT.

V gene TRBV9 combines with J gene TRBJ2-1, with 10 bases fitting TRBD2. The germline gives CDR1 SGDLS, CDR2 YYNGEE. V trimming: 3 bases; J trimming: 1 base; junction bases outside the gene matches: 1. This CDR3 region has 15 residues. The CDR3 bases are TGTGCCAGCAGCGCGACTAGCGGGTCCTACAATGAGCAGTTCTTC. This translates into CASSATSGSYNEQFF.

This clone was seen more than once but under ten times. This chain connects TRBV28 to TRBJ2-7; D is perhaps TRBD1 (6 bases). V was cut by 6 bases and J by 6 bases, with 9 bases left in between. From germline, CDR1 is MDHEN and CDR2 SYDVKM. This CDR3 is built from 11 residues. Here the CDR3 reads CASSGQLEQYF. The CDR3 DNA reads TGTGCCAGCAGCGGACAGCTCGAGCAGTACTTC.

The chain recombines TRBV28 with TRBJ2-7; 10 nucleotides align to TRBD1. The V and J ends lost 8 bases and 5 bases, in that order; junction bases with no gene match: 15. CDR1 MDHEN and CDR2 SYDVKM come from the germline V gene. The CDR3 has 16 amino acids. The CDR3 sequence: CASLGTGVQGSHEQYF. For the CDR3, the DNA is TGTGCCAGCCTTGGGACAGGGGTTCAAGGGTCTCACGAGCAGTACTTC.

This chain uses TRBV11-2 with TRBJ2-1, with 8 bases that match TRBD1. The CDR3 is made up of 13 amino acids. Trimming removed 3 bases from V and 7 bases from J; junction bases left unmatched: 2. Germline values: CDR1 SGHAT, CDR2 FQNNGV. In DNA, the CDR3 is TGTGCCAGCAGCTTGGACAGGGCTAATGAGCAGTTCTTC. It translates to CASSLDRANEQFF. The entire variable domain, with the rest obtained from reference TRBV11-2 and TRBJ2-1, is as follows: EAGVAQSPRYKIIEKRQSVAFWCNPISGHATLYWYQQILGQGPKLLIQFQNNGVVDDSQLPKDRFSAERLKGVDSTLKIQPAKLEDSAVYLCASSLDRANEQFFGPGTRLTVL.

The CDR3 spells CASTRGPGYTGELFF. The CDR3 bases are TGTGCCAGCACTCGGGGTCCGGGATATACCGGGGAGCTGTTTTTT. This rearrangement joins TRBV27 to TRBJ2-2; maybe TRBD2 (5 bases). This CDR3 has 15 amino acids. The V and J ends lost 7 bases and 5 bases respectively, with 17 bases between them. Germline CDR1 is MNHEY and CDR2 is SMNVEV (reference sequence).

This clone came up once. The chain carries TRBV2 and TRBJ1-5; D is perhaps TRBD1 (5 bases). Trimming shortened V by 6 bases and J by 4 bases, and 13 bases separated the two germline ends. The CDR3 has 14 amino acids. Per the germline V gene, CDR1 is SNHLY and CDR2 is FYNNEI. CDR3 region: CASRTDPQNQPQHF. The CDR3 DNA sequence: TGTGCCAGCAGGACAGACCCACAAAATCAGCCCCAGCATTTT.

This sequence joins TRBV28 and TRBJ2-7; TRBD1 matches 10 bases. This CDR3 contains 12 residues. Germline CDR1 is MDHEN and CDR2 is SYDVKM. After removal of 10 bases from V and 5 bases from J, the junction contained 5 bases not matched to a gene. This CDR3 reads CAIRDRGNEQYF. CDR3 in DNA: TGTGCCATCAGGGACAGGGGCAACGAGCAGTACTTC.

The CDR3 DNA follows: TGTGCCAGTAGTGACCTGGGGCTCTTCACCGGGGAGCTGTTTTTT. Residues: CASSDLGLFTGELFF. The chain uses TRBV19 and TRBJ2-2, with D possibly matching TRBD1 (5 bases). Trimming removed 5 bases from V and 4 bases from J, with 14 bases in between. The germline V gene encodes CDR1 LNHDA and CDR2 SQIVND (reference sequence). The CDR3 spans 15 residues.

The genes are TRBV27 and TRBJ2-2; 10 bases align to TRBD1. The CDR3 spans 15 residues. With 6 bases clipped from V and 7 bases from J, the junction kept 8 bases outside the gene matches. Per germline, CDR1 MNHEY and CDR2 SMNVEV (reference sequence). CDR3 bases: TGTGCCAGCAGGCAGGGACAGGGGAATAGCGGGGAGCTGTTTTTT. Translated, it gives CASRQGQGNSGELFF.